These 12 T cell receptor beta chains were sequenced from one sample in a study of CD8+ T cells in alopecia areata. RNA was isolated and reverse transcribed to cDNA, the sequencing template. Assay used: immunoSEQ multiplex PCR; TCRdb lists only in-frame clones, some missing. The sample has about 150,000 clones, roughly 60% seen once. The material sequenced was CD8+ T cells sorted from blood. The receptors shown here come from a human donor in good health.

The chain carries TRBV29-1 and TRBJ2-7; no clear D. The V end was cut by 5 bases, the J end by 0 bases, with 11 bases between. CDR1 is SQVTM, CDR2 ANQGSEA, per germline. CDR3 length: 13 residues. This CDR3 is CSVMSGISYEQYF. In DNA, the CDR3 is TGCAGCGTTATGTCAGGAATCTCCTACGAGCAGTACTTC.

J is TRBJ1-1 and V is TRBV27; D gene unclear. CDR1 and CDR2 (germline): MNHEY, SMNVEV (reference sequence). Trimming pared 7 bases from V and 1 base from J, leaving 4 bases between. The CDR3 is 11 residues long. CDR3 bases: TGTGCCAGCAAAGGGAACACTGAAGCTTTCTTT. This gives the protein CASKGNTEAFF.

The chain is built from TRBV29-1 and TRBJ2-3, with a tentative D call TRBD1 (5 bases). V lost 0 bases and J lost 5, with 12 bases in between. Germline V gene data show CDR1 as SQVTM and CDR2 as ANQGSEA. There are 14 residues in the CDR3. CDR3 nucleotides: TGCAGCGTTGAAGATAGGGGCCAGCAAGATACGCAGTATTTT. Protein product: CSVEDRGQQDTQYF.

The V call is TRBV7-8, the J call TRBJ2-1; 8 nucleotides line up with TRBD2. V was clipped by 9 bases and J by 0 bases; unmatched bases: 13. This CDR3 has 17 residues. Germline V gene lookup returns CDR1 SGHVS and CDR2 FQNEAQ. CDR3: CASAKRERPSSYNEQFF. DNA for the CDR3: TGTGCCAGTGCAAAGCGGGAGAGGCCGAGCTCCTACAATGAGCAGTTCTTC. Together with reference TRBV7-8 and TRBJ2-1, the CDR3 gives the full variable domain: GAGVSQSPRYKVAKRGQDVALRCDPISGHVSLFWYQQALGQGPEFLTYFQNEAQLDKSGLPSDRFFAERPEGSVSTLKIQRTQQEDSAVYLCASAKRERPSSYNEQFFGPGTRLTVL.

This chain uses TRBV4-1 with TRBJ1-2; D is ambiguous. The CDR3 has 16 amino acids. Trimming shortened V by 1 base and J by 2 bases, and 14 bases separated the two germline ends. CDR1 is MGHRA and CDR2 is YSYEKL in the germline V gene. The CDR3 DNA follows: TGCGCCAGCAGCCAAGCAACGGGAGGTGGAAACTATGGCTACACCTTC. It codes for CASSQATGGGNYGYTF.

This clone was counted only a few times. The V gene is TRBV11-3, the J gene TRBJ1-3, with TRBD1 identical over 12 bases. Germline V gene lookup returns CDR1 SGHNT and CDR2 YENEEA. The CDR3 has 20 residues. J gave up 0 bases and V 4 bases, and 13 bases lay outside the gene matches. The CDR3, as DNA: TGTGCCAGCAGCTGCCGAGGGGGACAGGGGGCCTCAGCCTCTGGAAACACCATATATTTT. Protein: CASSCRGGQGASASGNTIYF.

In regard to this clone: Since a much larger clone is just one base distant, this may be a read error. The genes are TRBV7-2 and TRBJ2-5; no clear D. CDR1 and CDR2 from the germline V gene are SGHTA and FQGNSA. Trimming left V 3 bases short and J 1 base short, with 0 bases between. The CDR3 spans 11 residues. CDR3 sequence: CASSFQETQYF. CDR3 DNA sequence: TGTGCCAGCAGCTTCCAAGAGACCCAGTACTTC.

The chain combines TRBV7-6 with TRBJ2-1, with TRBD2 identical over 8 bases. The germline CDR1 and CDR2 sequences are SGHVS and FNYEAQ. J was trimmed by 8 bases and V by 0 bases; bases with no gene match: 3. The CDR3 has 14 amino acids. In DNA form, the CDR3 reads TGTGCCAGCAGCTTAGCCGGAGCGGGAGATGAGCAGTTCTTC. As protein: CASSLAGAGDEQFF.

The J gene is TRBJ2-2, the V gene TRBV5-6; the D is unclear. Germline V lookup: CDR1 SGHDT, CDR2 YYEEEE. V was clipped by 2 bases and J by 2 bases, with 10 bases between them. The CDR3 runs to 15 residues. The CDR3 DNA sequence: TGTGCCAGCAGCTTAGTAGGGATTAACACCGGGGAGCTGTTTTTT. Residues: CASSLVGINTGELFF. Full variable domain (outside the CDR3, taken from reference TRBV5-6 and TRBJ2-2): DAGVTQSPTHLIKTRGQQVTLRCSPKSGHDTVSWYQQALGQGPQFIFQYYEEEERQRGNFPDRFSGHQFPNYSSELNVNALLLGDSALYLCASSLVGINTGELFFGEGSRLTVL.

There are a few counts of this clone. The chain links TRBV4-2 to TRBJ2-7; D tentatively fits TRBD1 or TRBD2 (5 bases each). The V gene lost 5 bases and the J gene lost 1 base, with 12 bases spanning the gap. The germline V gene has CDR1 LGHNA and CDR2 YNFKEQ. This CDR3 is built from 14 residues. This CDR3 reads CASSVRDVSYEQYF. CDR3 in DNA: TGTGCCAGCAGCGTCCGGGACGTATCCTACGAGCAGTACTTC.

This clone has a handful of counts. J is TRBJ2-1 and V is TRBV7-8; 13 bases line up with TRBD2. Per the germline V gene, CDR1 is SGHVS and CDR2 is FQNEAQ. V dropped 0 bases and J dropped 5; count of bases not matched to a gene: 7. The CDR3 sequence is 18 residues long. The CDR3 region has the DNA TGTGCCAGCAGCTTAGCTGGCCGACTAGCGGGAGGAGACAATGAGCAGTTCTTC. Its protein is CASSLAGRLAGGDNEQFF.

In DNA, the CDR3 is TGTGCCAGCAGTTTATTCAGGGCCAGGAGCACCTACGAGCAGTACTTC. Translating gives CASSLFRARSTYEQYF. V gene TRBV27 combines with J gene TRBJ2-7, with a weak D call TRBD1 (5 bases). CDR3 length: 16 amino acids. Germline V gives CDR1 MNHEY, CDR2 SMNVEV (reference sequence). V was pared by 1 base and J by 2 bases, with 15 bases between.